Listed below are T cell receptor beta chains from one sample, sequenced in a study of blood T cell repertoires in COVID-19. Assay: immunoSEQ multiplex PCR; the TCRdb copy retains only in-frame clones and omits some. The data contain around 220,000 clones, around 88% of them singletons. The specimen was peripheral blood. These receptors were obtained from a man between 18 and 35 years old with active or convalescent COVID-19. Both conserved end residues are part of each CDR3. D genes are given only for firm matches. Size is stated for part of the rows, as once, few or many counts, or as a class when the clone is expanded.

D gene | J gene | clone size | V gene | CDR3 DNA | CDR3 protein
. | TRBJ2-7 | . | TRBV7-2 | TGTGCCAGCAGCCCTGACATACTCTCCTACGAGCAGTACTTC | CASSPDILSYEQYF
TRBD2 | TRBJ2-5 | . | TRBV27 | TGTGCCAGCAGTGGGTGGGAGGGTAGCCAAGAGACCCAGTACTTC | CASSGWEGSQETQYF
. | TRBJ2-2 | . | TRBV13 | TGTGCCAGCAGCCTGAGTACCACCGGGGAGCTGTTTTTT | CASSLSTTGELFF
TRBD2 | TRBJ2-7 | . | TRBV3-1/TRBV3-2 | TGTGCCAGCAGCCAAGAACCCGGGACTAGCGGGAGGGACTACGAGCAGTACTTC | CASSQEPGTSGRDYEQYF
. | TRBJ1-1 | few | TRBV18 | TGTGCCAGCTCACCGAAAGGGGGTGCGAACACTGAAGCTTTCTTT | CASSPKGGANTEAFF
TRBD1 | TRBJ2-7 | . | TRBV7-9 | TGTGCCAGCAGCTCGACAGGGGGGGGCGAGCAGTACTTC | CASSSTGGGEQYF
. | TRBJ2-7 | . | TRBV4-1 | TGCGCCAGCAGCCAAGATGGGAGGAGGGAGCAGTACTTC | CASSQDGRREQYF
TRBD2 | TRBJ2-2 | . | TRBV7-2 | TGTGCCAGCGGAGTATCCGTGACGGGGGGGAACACCGGGGAGCTGTTTTTT | CASGVSVTGGNTGELFF
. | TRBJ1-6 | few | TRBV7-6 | TGTGCCAGCAGCTTAGTGGGGAGCTCCTATAATTCACCCCTCCACTTT | CASSLVGSSYNSPLHF
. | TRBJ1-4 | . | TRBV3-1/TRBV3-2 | TGTGCCAGCAGGTCACAGGGTTCGGGTGAAAAACTGTTTTTT | CASRSQGSGEKLFF
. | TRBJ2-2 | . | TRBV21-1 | TGTGCCAGCAGCAAAGCGGGGACAACTACTAACCGGAACACCGGGGAGCTGTTTTTT | CASSKAGTTTNRNTGELFF
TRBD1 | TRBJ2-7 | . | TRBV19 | TGTGCCAGTTCCCCATCCCCGGGACAGGGACGGAGCTCCTACGAGCAGTACTTC | CASSPSPGQGRSSYEQYF
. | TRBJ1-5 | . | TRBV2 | TGTGCCAGCCATTATTCGCAGTCCAATCAGCCCCAGCATTTT | CASHYSQSNQPQHF
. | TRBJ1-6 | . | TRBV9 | TGTGCCAGCAGCGTAACAGGCGCTTATAATTCACCCCTCCACTTT | CASSVTGAYNSPLHF
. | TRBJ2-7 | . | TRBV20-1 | TGCAGTGCTACGAGAGTCGACGAGCAGTACTTC | CSATRVDEQYF
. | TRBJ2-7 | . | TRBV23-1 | TGCGCCCGGGCTCCGGACAGTGGCTACGAGCAGTACTTC | CARAPDSGYEQYF
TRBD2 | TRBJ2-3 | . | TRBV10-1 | TGCGCCAGCAGTGAAATGGTAGCGGGATCGACAGATACGCAGTATTTT | CASSEMVAGSTDTQYF
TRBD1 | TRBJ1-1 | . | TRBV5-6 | TGTGCCAGCAGCCTCGGGACAGGGGGTGCCGGCACTGAAGCTTTCTTT | CASSLGTGGAGTEAFF
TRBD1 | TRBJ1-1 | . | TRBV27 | TGTGCCAGCCAAGGGGGGACAGGCCCCACTGAAGCTTTCTTT | CASQGGTGPTEAFF
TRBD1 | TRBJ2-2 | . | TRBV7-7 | TGTGCTAGCAGCTTAGGGGACAGGGCCGCCGGGGAGCTGTTTTTT | CASSLGDRAAGELFF
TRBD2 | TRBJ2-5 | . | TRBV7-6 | TGTGCCAGCAGCTTTGGACTAGCGGACCACCTCCAAGAGACCCAGTACTTC | CASSFGLADHLQETQYF
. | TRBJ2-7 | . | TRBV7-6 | TGTGCCAGCAGTCTAGCAGCCCCGGCAGTGTCCGAGCAGTACTTC | CASSLAAPAVSEQYF
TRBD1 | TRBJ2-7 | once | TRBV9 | TGTGCCAGCGCGAACAGGGGGAGCCACGAGCAGTACTTC | CASANRGSHEQYF
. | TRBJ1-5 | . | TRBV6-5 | TGTGCCAGCTCACCGGGACACACCGTGAATCAGCCCCAGCATTTT | CASSPGHTVNQPQHF